A selection of T cell receptor beta chains follows, all from one sample in a study of naive and memory T cell subsets. TCRdb ran MiXCR on the 5' RACE reads and lists one entry per CDR3 protein. The sample lists tens of thousands of distinct CDR3 sequences, about 7.1% occurring once. The source is a female donor in good health. Each CDR3 is given with its conserved first and last residue. A D gene is named only where the DNA matches it firmly. The size field is filled for only some rows; it gives once, few, many or a size class.

few,TRBV7-9,TRBJ1-2,NA,TGTGCCAGCAGCGCCGTTAACTATGGCTACACCTTC,CASSAVNYGYTF
few,TRBV3-1,TRBJ1-2,NA,TGTGCCAGCAGCCCCGGTTTTCGGGGAAACTATGGCTACACCTTC,CASSPGFRGNYGYTF
NA,TRBV12-3/TRBV12-4,TRBJ1-1,NA,TGTGCCAGCAGCCTAGGGCGGCCCGCGGGCGCTGAAGCTTTCTTT,CASSLGRPAGAEAFF
few,TRBV7-2,TRBJ1-1,NA,TGTGCCAGCAGCTTGGAGAACACTGAAGCTTTCTTT,CASSLENTEAFF
many,TRBV7-2,TRBJ2-3,TRBD2,TGTGCCAGCAGCGGGGTCGGGACTAGCTGGACAGATACGCAGTATTTT,CASSGVGTSWTDTQYF
many,TRBV20-1,TRBJ1-4,TRBD1,TGCAGTGGTACAGGGGGCTCGGGTCAAAAACTGTTTTTT,CSGTGGSGQKLFF
many,TRBV6-1,TRBJ1-4,NA,TGTGCCAGCAGTGAAGGGGGTGCAACTAATGAAAAACTGTTTTTT,CASSEGGATNEKLFF
many,TRBV20-1,TRBJ2-5,TRBD2,TGCAGTGCCGTAGCGGGGCAGATCCAAGAGACCCAGTACTTC,CSAVAGQIQETQYF
many,TRBV14,TRBJ2-7,NA,TGTGCCAGCAGCCAAGAGTCGTTCGGGGCAAGCTCCTACGAGCAGTACTTC,CASSQESFGASSYEQYF
NA,TRBV6-5,TRBJ2-1,TRBD2,TGTGCCAGCAGTTATACTAGCGGGGGGTACTACAATGAGCAGTTCTTC,CASSYTSGGYYNEQFF
many,TRBV4-2,TRBJ1-2,NA,TGTGCCAGCAGCCACGTATCAGACTCCAGGGTTCGCGGAGGCTACACCTTC,CASSHVSDSRVRGGYTF
many,TRBV7-9,TRBJ1-2,TRBD1,TGTGCCAGCAGCTTTGGACAGGAAGGTGGCTACACCTTC,CASSFGQEGGYTF
few,TRBV29-1,TRBJ1-2,NA,TGCAGCGTTGAACTCAGGGACGCCTCTAACTATGGCGACACCTTC,CSVELRDASNYGDTF
many,TRBV29-1,TRBJ1-2,NA,TGCAGCGTTGTAGGGGCATATGGCTACACCTTC,CSVVGAYGYTF
few,TRBV7-3,TRBJ2-5,NA,TGTGCCAGCAGCTTGACAGTAGAAGAGACCCAGTACTTC,CASSLTVEETQYF
many,TRBV30,TRBJ1-3,NA,TGTGCCTGGAGGGAAACAGGATCTAGAAACACCATATATTTT,CAWRETGSRNTIYF
NA,TRBV7-9,TRBJ2-1,NA,TGTGCCAGCAGCTTAGAGGGCCAGGGACGGTCGAAGCAGTTCTTC,CASSLEGQGRSKQFF
many,TRBV7-2,TRBJ2-3,TRBD2,TGTGCCAGCAGCTTAAGGCTAGCGGGGGGGATCGCAGATACGCAGTATTTT,CASSLRLAGGIADTQYF
NA,TRBV7-2,TRBJ2-3,NA,TGTGCCAGCAGCTCCGGCTGGACGCAGTATTTT,CASSSGWTQYF
many,TRBV4-3,TRBJ1-5,TRBD1,TGCGCCAGCAGCGCAGACAGGGATCAGCCCCAGCATTTT,CASSADRDQPQHF
many,TRBV6-1,TRBJ1-2,NA,TGTGCCAGCAGTGGACGGACACATGGCTACACCTTC,CASSGRTHGYTF
many,TRBV12-3/TRBV12-4,TRBJ1-1,NA,TGTGCCAGCAGTTTAGTGGCAGGGTTGACTGAAGCTTTCTTT,CASSLVAGLTEAFF
many,TRBV4-1,TRBJ1-6,TRBD1,TGCGCCAGCAGCCTACGGACAGGGGGCATGTCCTATAATTCACCCCTCCACTTT,CASSLRTGGMSYNSPLHF
many,TRBV7-7,TRBJ2-2,NA,TGTGCTAGCAGCTTAGAGTTGCGGAGATCGAACACCGGGGAGCTGTTTTTT,CASSLELRRSNTGELFF
NA,TRBV12-3/TRBV12-4,TRBJ1-5,NA,TGTGCCAGCAGCCGGGATGGAAAGAGCAATCAGCCCCAGCATTTT,CASSRDGKSNQPQHF
NA,TRBV18,TRBJ1-5,NA,TGTGCCAGCTCACTTTCAACAGGGTTCGATCAGCCCCAGCATTTT,CASSLSTGFDQPQHF
many,TRBV7-2,TRBJ1-1,TRBD1,TGTGCCAGCAGGGGGGCAGGGGGTCGAAACACTGAAGCTTTCTTT,CASRGAGGRNTEAFF
few,TRBV11-3,TRBJ2-1,NA,TGTGCCAGCAGCTTAGAAGGGACCGACTACAATGAGCAGTTCTTC,CASSLEGTDYNEQFF
NA,TRBV12-3/TRBV12-4,TRBJ1-4,NA,TGTGCCAGCAGTCCCCGTCCCTGGTATGAAAAACTGTTTTTT,CASSPRPWYEKLFF
NA,TRBV2,TRBJ1-1,NA,TGTGCCAGCAGTGACCCCCTGAACACTGAAGCTTTCTTT,CASSDPLNTEAFF
many,TRBV7-2,TRBJ2-1,NA,TGTGCCAGCAGCTTTTCCGGGAGCTCCTACAATGAGCAGTTCTTC,CASSFSGSSYNEQFF
NA,TRBV19,TRBJ2-7,TRBD1,TGTGCCAGTAGTGGACAGGGGGCCTCCTACGAGCAGTACTTC,CASSGQGASYEQYF
NA,TRBV10-3,TRBJ2-7,TRBD1,TGTGCCATCAGTGAGGGACAGGGATCCTACGAGCAGTACTTC,CAISEGQGSYEQYF
many,TRBV6-5,TRBJ2-2,TRBD1,TGTGCCAGCGGGACAGGAGAGACCGGGGAGCTGTTTTTT,CASGTGETGELFF
many,TRBV11-2,TRBJ1-1,NA,TGTGCCAGCAGCGTAGGCGGGGGCGCGGACACTGAAGCTTTCTTT,CASSVGGGADTEAFF
few,TRBV7-9,TRBJ1-2,NA,TGTGCCAGCAGCTTAGCGCCTGGGGGCCAGGCCGGCTACACCTTC,CASSLAPGGQAGYTF
NA,TRBV7-2,TRBJ1-1,NA,TGTGCCAGCAGCCCCTTCGCCAGGGTTGTTGAAGCTTTCTTT,CASSPFARVVEAFF
many,TRBV28,TRBJ2-3,TRBD2,TGTGCCAGCAGTCCTTGGACTAGCGGGGGGTACACAGATACGCAGTATTTT,CASSPWTSGGYTDTQYF
many,TRBV11-2,TRBJ2-4,NA,TGTGCCAGCAGCTCGCAGGGAATTCAGTACTTC,CASSSQGIQYF
many,TRBV20-1,TRBJ1-4,TRBD1,TGCAGTGCTAGAAAGGGACAGTGGGAAAAACTGTTTTTT,CSARKGQWEKLFF
many,TRBV12-3/TRBV12-4,TRBJ2-1,TRBD2,TGTGCCAGCAGTACGGGCGGGGGGGCCAATGAGCAGTTCTTC,CASSTGGGANEQFF
many,TRBV18,TRBJ1-4,NA,TGTGCCAGCTCACCGACAGGAACGGATGAAAAACTGTTTTTT,CASSPTGTDEKLFF
few,TRBV4-2,TRBJ1-1,NA,TGTGCCAGCAGCTACAGAAGGGCATCTGAAGCTTTCTTT,CASSYRRASEAFF
many,TRBV30,TRBJ1-6,NA,TGTGCCTGGAGTGCATACGGTCTTCGAAATTCACCCCTCCACTTT,CAWSAYGLRNSPLHF
many,TRBV5-5,TRBJ1-5,NA,TGTGCCAGCAGCTTAGCAACCGGTCAGCCCCAGCATTTT,CASSLATGQPQHF
NA,TRBV7-2,TRBJ1-5,NA,TGTGCCAGCAGCCCTGGGCGCCGTACCCGGCCCCAGCATTTT,CASSPGRRTRPQHF
medium-sized,TRBV12-5,TRBJ1-1,NA,TGTGCTAGTGGCCCACTCAACAGGGTCGCTGAAGCTTTCTTT,CASGPLNRVAEAFF